This is a list of T cell receptor beta chains from one sample in a study of monozygotic twins with inflammatory bowel disease. TCRdb re-analyzed the 5' RACE reads; it lists each CDR3 protein once, without DNA. Recorded for this sample: some 170,000 distinct CDR3 sequences. What was sequenced was blood. The source is a human donor with ulcerative colitis or Crohn's disease, or a healthy co-twin of an affected twin (not recorded which). CDR3s include the opening cysteine and the closing phenylalanine or tryptophan.

TRBJ1-1,TRBV28,CASSPPRDAGRTEAFF
TRBJ1-2,TRBV12-3/TRBV12-4,CASSLGAASNYGYTF
TRBJ1-1,TRBV5-6,CASSFDAVGAFF
TRBJ2-3,TRBV20-1,CSATPLAGGPDTQYF
TRBJ1-2,TRBV5-1,CASRHNRDRGQYGYTF
TRBJ2-1,TRBV24-1,CATSDFGGRGSYNEQFF
TRBJ2-5,TRBV11-2,CASSLEQQETQYF
TRBJ2-7,TRBV5-1,CASSLAGQGNHEQYF
TRBJ2-4,TRBV9,CARPEVLEREVENIQYF
TRBJ1-1,TRBV5-1,CASSFNGENTEAFF
TRBJ2-1,TRBV20-1,CSARDRGREQFF
TRBJ2-5,TRBV29-1,CSVEDYLAETQYF
TRBJ2-3,TRBV6-1,CASSEAAGSTDTQYF
TRBJ2-1,TRBV20-1,CSARDGLAGATNEQFF
TRBJ2-3,TRBV7-2,CASSQTGIGRGTDTQYF
TRBJ1-2,TRBV10-2,CASSEWTRSSGGYTF
TRBJ2-5,TRBV11-1,CASTSPQGDSGTGRRGTQYF
TRBJ2-1,TRBV18,CASSHGLADNEQFF
TRBJ1-4,TRBV20-1,CSARTGGNEKLFF
TRBJ1-4,TRBV5-6,CASSLAGVREKLFF
TRBJ1-2,TRBV6-5,CASSYTGSYGYTF
TRBJ2-5,TRBV3-1,CASSQGGRETQYF
TRBJ2-1,TRBV3-1,CASSQDAGGLYNEQFF
TRBJ2-7,TRBV5-4,CASSLGPAVDEQYF
TRBJ2-7,TRBV20-1,CSAREGLAFYYEQYF
TRBJ1-1,TRBV15,CATSRDRRGAFF
TRBJ1-1,TRBV7-9,CASSNTVNTEAFF
TRBJ1-2,TRBV4-1,CASSQVGPGTNYGYTF
TRBJ1-2,TRBV19,CASSGSCNYGYTF
TRBJ1-2,TRBV20-1,CSARTGGYGYTF
TRBJ1-3,TRBV7-9,CASSPSTGSGNTIYF